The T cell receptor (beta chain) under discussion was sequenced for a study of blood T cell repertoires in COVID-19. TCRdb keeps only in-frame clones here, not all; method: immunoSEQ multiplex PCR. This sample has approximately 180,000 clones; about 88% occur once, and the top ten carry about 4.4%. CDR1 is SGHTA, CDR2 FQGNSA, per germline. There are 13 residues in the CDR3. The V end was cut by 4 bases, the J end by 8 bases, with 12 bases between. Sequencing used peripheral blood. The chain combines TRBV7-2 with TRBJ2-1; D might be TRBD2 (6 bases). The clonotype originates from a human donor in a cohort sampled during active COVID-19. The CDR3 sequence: CASSWIGGDEQFF. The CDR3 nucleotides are TGTGCCAGCAGCTGGATCGGAGGGGATGAGCAGTTCTTC.